This T cell receptor (beta chain) was recorded in a study of response to subunit inactivated influenza vaccine. Each CDR3 protein is one row after TCRdb ran MiXCR on the RT-PCR reads. The sample records 860,000 or so distinct CDR3 sequences, less than 25% being singletons. Trimming took 2 bases from V and 0 from J, leaving 23 bases between them. The CDR3 is 20 amino acids. The germline V gene has CDR1 MNHEY and CDR2 SVGEGT. There are many counts of this clonotype. The J gene is TRBJ2-4, the V gene TRBV6-2 or TRBV6-3; the D gene is possibly TRBD1 (6 bases). Sequencing was performed on PBMCs from blood, taken more than 4 days after vaccination. This clonotype was sampled from a man aged 50 to 60 who received an inactivated influenza vaccine. The CDR3 region has the DNA TGTGCCAGCAGTTACACGCCGGGACACGGAAATACCCTAGCCAAAAACATTCAGTACTTC. Translating gives CASSYTPGHGNTLAKNIQYF.